What follows are 21 T cell receptor beta chains derived from one specimen sequenced in a study of cytomegalovirus exposure and HLA in healthy donors. Libraries were prepared by immunoSEQ multiplex PCR; TCRdb keeps only in-frame clonotypes and omits some of them. This table has around 250,000 clones, around 87% appearing once. Material for sequencing was PBMCs. The receptors were gathered from a woman aged 18 to 35 in good health and CMV-seronegative.

This clone occurred once. The chain carries TRBV4-1 and TRBJ2-7, with D maybe TRBD2 (5 bases). The CDR3 consists of 15 residues. With 3 bases removed from V and 3 bases from J, the gap between germline ends came to 15 bases. Looked up from germline, CDR1 is MGHRA and CDR2 is YSYEKL. CDR3 in amino acids: CASSQGITTSYEQYF. For the CDR3, the DNA is TGCGCCAGCAGCCAGGGGATTACTACTAGCTACGAGCAGTACTTC.

V usage is TRBV7-8 and J usage is TRBJ2-5, with 7 bases that match TRBD2. The CDR3 runs to 13 residues. Germline V gives CDR1 SGHVS, CDR2 FQNEAQ. With 2 bases clipped from V and 6 bases from J, the junction kept 3 bases outside the gene matches. The CDR3 region has the DNA TGTGCCAGCAGCTTAAAAGCGGGGCAGACCCAGTACTTC. Translation: CASSLKAGQTQYF.

The rearrangement links TRBV18 to TRBJ1-2, with D possibly TRBD1 on 6 matching bases. CDR1 KGHSH and CDR2 LQKENI come from the germline V gene. CDR3 length equals 13 residues. The ends were cut back, 1 base at V and 8 bases at J, with 11 bases in the middle. In DNA, the CDR3 is TGTGCCAGCTCACCACTGGAAGGGGGAGGCTACACCTTC. Its protein is CASSPLEGGGYTF. Full variable domain (missing parts from reference TRBV18 and TRBJ1-2): NAGVMQNPRHLVRRRGQEARLRCSPMKGHSHVYWYRQLPEEGLKFMVYLQKENIIDESGMPKERFSAEFPKEGPSILRIQQVVRGDSAAYFCASSPLEGGGYTFGSGTRLTVV.

A note on this clone: Other DNA sequences in the same sample also yield this CDR3. The chain recombines TRBV5-1 with TRBJ1-5; D not certain. V was pared by 0 bases and J by 0 bases, with 7 bases between. Germline CDR1 is SGHRS and CDR2 is YFSETQ. The CDR3 totals 15 residues. CDR3 DNA sequence: TGCGCCAGCAGCTTGGATTCGGGTAGCAATCAGCCCCAGCATTTT. Its translation is CASSLDSGSNQPQHF.

The chain links TRBV28 to TRBJ1-6; tentatively, D is TRBD1 (6 bases). The ends were cut back, 4 bases at V and 3 bases at J, with 28 bases in the middle. The CDR3 consists of 21 residues. CDR1 MDHEN and CDR2 SYDVKM come from the germline V gene. The CDR3 is CASSSPTQDIPWGHYNSPLHF. In nucleotides, the CDR3 is TGTGCCAGCAGTTCCCCCACCCAGGACATCCCGTGGGGGCACTATAATTCACCCCTCCACTTT.

This clone was observed once. The rearrangement joins TRBV5-1 to TRBJ2-3, with TRBD2 matching 10 bases. The CDR3 is made up of 16 amino acids. V lost 0 bases and J lost 4; bases outside the gene matches: 5. Germline assignment: CDR1 SGHRS and CDR2 YFSETQ. CDR3 sequence reads: CASSLAVAGGSDTQYF. In nucleotides, the CDR3 is TGCGCCAGCAGCTTGGCGGTAGCGGGGGGATCAGATACGCAGTATTTT.

The chain links TRBV6-1 to TRBJ1-5; the D gene is possibly TRBD1 (5 bases). V was pared by 6 bases and J by 3 bases, with 9 bases between. The length of the CDR3 is 13 residues. The germline CDR1 and CDR2 sequences are MNHNS and SASEGT. CDR3 region: CASREGLNQPQHF. For the CDR3, the DNA is TGTGCCAGCAGAGAGGGACTCAATCAGCCCCAGCATTTT.

The gene calls are TRBV27 and TRBJ2-1; weak D call: TRBD2 (5 bases). The CDR3 covers 15 residues. The V gene lost 6 bases and the J gene lost 5 bases, with 17 bases spanning the gap. Germline V gene sequence: CDR1 MNHEY, CDR2 SMNVEV (reference sequence). This CDR3 reads CASSSGVTLHNEQFF. For the CDR3, the DNA is TGTGCCAGCAGCTCCGGGGTAACGTTACACAATGAGCAGTTCTTC.

This chain joins TRBV27 and TRBJ2-7, with TRBD2 matching 8 bases. Germline CDR1 MNHEY, CDR2 SMNVEV (reference sequence). Trimming at V came to 3 bases and at J to 4 bases, leaving 8 bases not matched to a gene. The CDR3 extends over 15 amino acids. The CDR3 DNA reads as TGTGCCAGCAGTTTTAGGGCGGGGGGATATTACGAGCAGTACGTC. It yields the protein CASSFRAGGYYEQYV.

In its sample, this clone was seen once. This chain links TRBV2 with TRBJ2-2, with TRBD2 as a possible D gene (5 bases). CDR1 is SNHLY and CDR2 is FYNNEI in the germline V gene. The CDR3 consists of 15 residues. Trimming shortened V by 6 bases and J by 3 bases, and 14 bases separated the two germline ends. Written as DNA, the CDR3 is TGTGCCAGCAGGCCACAGCGGTGGGACACCGGGGAGCTGTTTTTT. Protein product: CASRPQRWDTGELFF.

The chain recombines TRBV6-1 with TRBJ2-2; D may be TRBD1 (7 bases). The CDR3 contains 18 residues. Between the trimmed V and J ends, which lost 2 bases and 0 bases, there was a span of 16 bases. Per the germline V gene, CDR1 is MNHNS and CDR2 is SASEGT. The CDR3 is CASSETTGRGTNTGELFF. The CDR3 region has the DNA TGTGCCAGCAGTGAAACGACAGGGCGGGGAACGAACACCGGGGAGCTGTTTTTT.

The chain has TRBV18 and TRBJ1-4; D gene unclear. Germline V gives CDR1 KGHSH, CDR2 LQKENI. The CDR3 length is 15 residues. V lost 0 bases and J 8 bases, leaving 13 bases between the germline ends. The CDR3 reads CASSPPRGTVEKLFF. The CDR3 coding sequence is TGTGCCAGCTCACCACCTCGCGGAACGGTGGAAAAACTGTTTTTT.

This chain links TRBV28 with TRBJ1-2; D is uncertain. Germline CDR1 MDHEN, CDR2 SYDVKM. The ends were cut back, 5 bases at V and 8 bases at J, with 12 bases in the middle. This CDR3 comprises 12 residues. CDR3 residues: CASSLPERGYTF. CDR3 coding DNA: TGTGCCAGCAGTCTACCCGAGCGGGGCTACACCTTC.

This chain links TRBV6-5 with TRBJ1-2, with a tentative D call TRBD1 (5 bases). Germline V CDR1 and CDR2: MNHEY, SVGAGI. V was trimmed by 0 bases and J by 2 bases, leaving 10 bases between them. This CDR3 region has 15 residues. CDR3 in DNA: TGTGCCAGCAGTTACTCGGGAAGGGGAAACTATGGCTACACCTTC. It codes for CASSYSGRGNYGYTF.

The chain's CDR3 is CASSLRRGMIDTQYF. CDR3 nucleotide sequence: TGTGCCAGCAGCTTACGTAGGGGAATGATAGATACGCAGTATTTT. The gene calls are TRBV7-3 and TRBJ2-3, with a possible D match to TRBD1 (5 bases). Germline-derived CDR1 and CDR2 are SGHTA and FQGTGA. The CDR3 is 15 amino acids. Trimming cost V 2 bases and J 5 bases, with 14 bases left between them.

The chain recombines TRBV7-2 with TRBJ1-1; 9 bases agree with TRBD1. The ends lost 4 bases at V and 6 bases at J; junction bases unmatched: 9. Germline CDR1 is SGHTA and CDR2 is FQGNSA. This CDR3 contains 15 residues. CDR3 region: CASSSTGGRNAEAFF. The CDR3 bases are TGTGCCAGCAGCTCTACAGGGGGCAGAAACGCTGAAGCTTTCTTT.

The rearrangement uses TRBV5-1 and TRBJ2-7; 16 positions agree with TRBD2. Germline trimming cut 4 bases from V and 3 bases from J; bases unmatched to any gene: 7. The CDR3 contains 17 residues. The germline gives CDR1 SGHRS, CDR2 YFSETQ. The CDR3 is CASSGTSGGANIYEQYF. The CDR3 DNA reads as TGCGCCAGCAGCGGGACTAGCGGGGGGGCTAATATCTACGAGCAGTACTTC.

This clone has a single count. The chain joins TRBV6-6 to TRBJ2-7; 11 nucleotides align to TRBD2. The germline gives CDR1 MNHNY, CDR2 SVGAGI (reference sequence). The CDR3 loop spans 15 amino acids. Trimming at V came to 7 bases and at J to 2 bases, leaving 7 bases not matched to a gene. CDR3 loop: CASTLTSGAPYEQYF. The CDR3 region has the DNA TGTGCCAGCACCTTGACTAGCGGGGCCCCCTACGAGCAGTACTTC.

CDR3 residues: CASSYNLDSYEQYF. As DNA, the CDR3 is TGTGCCAGCAGTTACAACCTAGACTCCTACGAGCAGTACTTC. The chain is built from TRBV6-6 and TRBJ2-7; no definite D call. The CDR3 runs 14 residues. Trimming removed 2 bases at V and 0 bases at J, with 8 bases between. Per the germline V gene, CDR1 is MNHNY and CDR2 is SVGAGI (reference sequence).

The CDR3 DNA reads as TGTGCCAGCAGTGTCCCGGAGGTTATCAAAAACATTCAGTACTTC. It is translated as CASSVPEVIKNIQYF. The V call is TRBV2, the J call TRBJ2-4; D is possibly TRBD2 (5 bases). This CDR3 contains 15 residues. The V and J ends lost 4 bases and 3 bases respectively, with 13 bases between them. Germline assignment: CDR1 SNHLY and CDR2 FYNNEI.

The chain combines TRBV11-2 with TRBJ2-5, with 8 positions matching TRBD2. Germline V gene lookup returns CDR1 SGHAT and CDR2 FQNNGV. There are 16 residues in the CDR3. Trimming cost V 2 bases and J 1 base; bases outside gene matches: 6. The CDR3 loop reads CASSLPLRGAQETQYF. CDR3 sequence (DNA): TGTGCCAGCAGCTTACCTTTGCGGGGGGCCCAAGAGACCCAGTACTTC.